This T cell receptor beta chain was obtained from a study of T cells after yellow fever vaccination. CDR3 length: 17 amino acids. Germline-derived CDR1 and CDR2 are LNHNV and YYDKDF (reference sequence). V gave up 1 base and J gave up 0 bases, with 10 bases separating them. TCRdb fed the 5' RACE reads into MiXCR, producing one record per CDR3 protein. The data show over 130,000 distinct CDR3 sequences, more than 6% seen once. As for this clonotype: Its cognate antigen is unknown.

Study observations and caveats: In post-booster samples, most primary-vaccination clones reappeared (approximately 97% CD4, approximately 91% CD8).

The source material was CD4+ T cells sorted from PBMCs, sampled 5 days after the yellow fever booster vaccination. The clonotype originates from a man aged 25-45 years who received the YFV17D yellow fever vaccine. The V and J genes are TRBV15 and TRBJ2-6; D remains ambiguous. The CDR3 coding sequence is TGTGCCACCAGCAGAGGGGCCGCAAGCTCTGGGGCCAACGTCCTGACTTTC. Its translation is CATSRGAASSGANVLTF.